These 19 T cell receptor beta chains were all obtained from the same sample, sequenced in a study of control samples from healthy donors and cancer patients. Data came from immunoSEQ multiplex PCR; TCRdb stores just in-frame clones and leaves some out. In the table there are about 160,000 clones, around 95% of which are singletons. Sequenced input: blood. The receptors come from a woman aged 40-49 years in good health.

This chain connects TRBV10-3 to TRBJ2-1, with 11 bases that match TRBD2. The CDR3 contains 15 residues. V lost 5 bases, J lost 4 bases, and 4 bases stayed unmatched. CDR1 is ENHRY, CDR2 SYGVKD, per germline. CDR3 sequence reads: CAISQGLAVYNEQFF. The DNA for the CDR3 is TGTGCCATCAGTCAGGGACTAGCGGTGTACAATGAGCAGTTCTTC.

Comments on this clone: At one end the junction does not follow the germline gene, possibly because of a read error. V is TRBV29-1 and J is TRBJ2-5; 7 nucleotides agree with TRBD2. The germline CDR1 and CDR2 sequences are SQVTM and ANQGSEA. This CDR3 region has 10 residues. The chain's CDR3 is CSGGGDVENF. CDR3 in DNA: TGCAGCGGGGGAGGGGACGTCGAGAACTTC.

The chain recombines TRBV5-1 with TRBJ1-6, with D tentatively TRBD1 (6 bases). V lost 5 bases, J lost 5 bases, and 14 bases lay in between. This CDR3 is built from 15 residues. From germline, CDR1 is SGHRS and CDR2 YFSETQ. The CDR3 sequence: CASSRRTANNSPLHF. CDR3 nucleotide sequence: TGCGCCAGCAGTCGGAGGACAGCGAATAATTCACCCCTCCACTTT. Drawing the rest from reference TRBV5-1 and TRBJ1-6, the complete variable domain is KAGVTQTPRYLIKTRGQQVTLSCSPISGHRSVSWYQQTPGQGLQFLFEYFSETQRNKGNFPGRFSGRQFSNSRSEMNVSTLELGDSALYLCASSRRTANNSPLHFGNGTRLTVT.

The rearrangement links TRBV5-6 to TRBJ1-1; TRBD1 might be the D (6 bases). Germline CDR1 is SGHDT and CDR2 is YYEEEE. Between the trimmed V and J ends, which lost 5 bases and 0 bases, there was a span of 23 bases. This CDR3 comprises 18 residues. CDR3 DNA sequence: TGTGCCAGCAGTTCCTGGAGGGGGGTTTTTAAGATGAACACTGAAGCTTTCTTT. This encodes CASSSWRGVFKMNTEAFF.

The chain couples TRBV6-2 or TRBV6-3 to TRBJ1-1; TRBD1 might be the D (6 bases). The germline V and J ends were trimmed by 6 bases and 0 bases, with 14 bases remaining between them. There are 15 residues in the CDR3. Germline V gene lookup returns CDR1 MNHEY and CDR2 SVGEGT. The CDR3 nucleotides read TGTGCCAGCAGCCCCATGGGACAACTGAACACTGAAGCTTTCTTT. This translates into CASSPMGQLNTEAFF.

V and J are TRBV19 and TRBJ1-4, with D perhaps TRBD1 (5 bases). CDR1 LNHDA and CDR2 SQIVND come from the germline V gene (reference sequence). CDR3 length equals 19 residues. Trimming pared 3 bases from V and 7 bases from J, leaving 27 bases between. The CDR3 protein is CASSIGRSGDLGSGEKLFF. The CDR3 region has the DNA TGTGCCAGTAGTATCGGCCGGTCGGGGGATCTGGGTTCTGGTGAAAAACTGTTTTTT.

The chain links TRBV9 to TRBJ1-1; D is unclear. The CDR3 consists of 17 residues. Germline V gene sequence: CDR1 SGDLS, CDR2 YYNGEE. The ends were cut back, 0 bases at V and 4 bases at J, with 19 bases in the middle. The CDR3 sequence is CASSVVPLPGTGTEAFF. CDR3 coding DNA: TGTGCCAGCAGCGTAGTTCCTCTTCCGGGCACGGGCACTGAAGCTTTCTTT.

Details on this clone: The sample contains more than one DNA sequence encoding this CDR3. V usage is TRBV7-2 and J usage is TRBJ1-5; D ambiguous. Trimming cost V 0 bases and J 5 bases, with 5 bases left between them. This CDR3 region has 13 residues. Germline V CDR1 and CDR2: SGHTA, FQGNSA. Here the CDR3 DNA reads TGTGCCAGCAGCTTAGCTCGGGATCAGCCCCAGCATTTT. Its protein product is CASSLARDQPQHF.

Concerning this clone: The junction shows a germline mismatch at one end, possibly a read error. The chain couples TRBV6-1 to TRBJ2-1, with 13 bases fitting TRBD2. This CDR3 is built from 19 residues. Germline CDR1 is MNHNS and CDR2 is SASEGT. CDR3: CASSKAGTSGVGPYNEQFF. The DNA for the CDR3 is TGTGCCAGCAGTAAAGCCGGGACTAGCGGGGTTGGGCCCTACAATGAGCAGTTCTTC.

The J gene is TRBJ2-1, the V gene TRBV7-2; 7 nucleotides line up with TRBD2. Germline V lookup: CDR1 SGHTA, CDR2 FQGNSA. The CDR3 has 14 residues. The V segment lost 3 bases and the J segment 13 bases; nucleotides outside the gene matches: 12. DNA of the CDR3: TGTGCCAGCAGCTTGGATTTCGGGGGAGGGCCCCAGTTCTTC. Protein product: CASSLDFGGGPQFF.

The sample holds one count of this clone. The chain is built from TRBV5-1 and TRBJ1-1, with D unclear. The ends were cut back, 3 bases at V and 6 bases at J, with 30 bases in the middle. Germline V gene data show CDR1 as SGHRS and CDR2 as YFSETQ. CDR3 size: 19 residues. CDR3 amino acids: CASSSRPSVWVGGVAEAFF. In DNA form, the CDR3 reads TGCGCCAGCAGCTCTCGTCCGTCCGTCTGGGTCGGCGGAGTCGCTGAAGCTTTCTTT.

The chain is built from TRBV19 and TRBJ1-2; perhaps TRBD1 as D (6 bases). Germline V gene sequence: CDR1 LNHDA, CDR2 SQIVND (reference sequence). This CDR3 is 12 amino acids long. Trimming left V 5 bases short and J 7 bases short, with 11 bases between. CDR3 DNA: TGTGCCAGTAGTCCCCAACAGGGTGGCTACACCTTC. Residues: CASSPQQGGYTF.

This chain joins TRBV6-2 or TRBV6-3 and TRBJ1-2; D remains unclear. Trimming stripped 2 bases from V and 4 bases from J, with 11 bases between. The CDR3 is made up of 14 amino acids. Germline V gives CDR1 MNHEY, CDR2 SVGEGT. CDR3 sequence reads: CASSYRADVYGYTF. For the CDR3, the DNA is TGTGCCAGCAGTTACAGGGCTGACGTCTATGGCTACACCTTC.

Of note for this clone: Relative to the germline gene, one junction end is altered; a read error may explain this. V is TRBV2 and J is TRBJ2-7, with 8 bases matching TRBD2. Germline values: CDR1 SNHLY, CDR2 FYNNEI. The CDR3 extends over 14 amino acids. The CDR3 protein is CARSDGGAGGAQYF. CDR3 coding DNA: TGTGCCCGCAGTGACGGGGGGGCGGGCGGGGCGCAGTACTTC.

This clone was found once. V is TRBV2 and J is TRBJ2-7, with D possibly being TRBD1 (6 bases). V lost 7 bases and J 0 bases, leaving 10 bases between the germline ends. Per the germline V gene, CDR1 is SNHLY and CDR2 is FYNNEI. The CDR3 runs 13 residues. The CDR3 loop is CASKYRDSYEQYF. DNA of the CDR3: TGTGCCAGCAAGTACAGGGACTCCTACGAGCAGTACTTC.

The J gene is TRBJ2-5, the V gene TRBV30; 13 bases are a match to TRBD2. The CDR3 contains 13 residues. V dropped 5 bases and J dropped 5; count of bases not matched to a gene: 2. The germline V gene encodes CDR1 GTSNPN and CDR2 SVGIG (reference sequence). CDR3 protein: CAWGLAGAETQYF. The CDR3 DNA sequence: TGTGCCTGGGGACTAGCGGGAGCGGAGACCCAGTACTTC. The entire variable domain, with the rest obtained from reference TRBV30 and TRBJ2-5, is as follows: SQTIHQWPATLVQPVGSPLSLECTVEGTSNPNLYWYRQAAGRGLQLLFYSVGIGQISSEVPQNLSASRPQDRQFILSSKKLLLSDSGFYLCAWGLAGAETQYFGPGTRLLVL.

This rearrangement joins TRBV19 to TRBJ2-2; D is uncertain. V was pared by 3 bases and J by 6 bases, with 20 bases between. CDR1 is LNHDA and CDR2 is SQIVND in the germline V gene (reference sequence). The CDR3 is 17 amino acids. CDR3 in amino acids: CASSISAGGRLPGELFF. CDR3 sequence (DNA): TGTGCCAGTAGTATCAGTGCAGGCGGTCGACTCCCCGGGGAGCTGTTTTTT.

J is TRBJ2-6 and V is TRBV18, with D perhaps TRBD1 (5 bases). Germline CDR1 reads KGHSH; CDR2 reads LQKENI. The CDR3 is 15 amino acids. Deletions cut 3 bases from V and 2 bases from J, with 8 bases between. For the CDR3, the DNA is TGTGCCAGCTCACCGCAGGGTACTGGGGCCAACGTCCTGACTTTC. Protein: CASSPQGTGANVLTF.

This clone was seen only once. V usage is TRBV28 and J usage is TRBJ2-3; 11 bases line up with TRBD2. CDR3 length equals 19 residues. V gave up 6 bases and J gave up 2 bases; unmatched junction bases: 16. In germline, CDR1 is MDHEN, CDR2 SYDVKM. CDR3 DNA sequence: TGTGCCAGCAGCACGCCCCTAGCGGGGGGCCAGGACTCCACAGATACGCAGTATTTT. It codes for CASSTPLAGGQDSTDTQYF.